These 10 T cell receptor beta chains were sequenced from one sample in a study of shared clonotypes between healthy human individuals. Assay: immunoSEQ multiplex PCR; the TCRdb copy retains only in-frame clones and omits some. Among more than 2 million clones listed, approximately 94% were seen once. The material sequenced was naive CD4+ T cells sorted from blood. As to subset: CD45RA+ positively selected. The receptors come from a man aged 18 to 35 in good health.

This sequence joins TRBV6-6 and TRBJ1-4; possibly TRBD1 for D (6 bases). V lost 6 bases to trimming and J lost 4 bases, with 12 bases between them. This CDR3 region has 14 residues. Germline CDR1 and CDR2: MNHNY and SVGAGI (reference sequence). The CDR3 sequence: CASSQGHLNEKLFF. CDR3 nucleotide sequence: TGTGCCAGCAGCCAGGGGCACCTTAATGAAAAACTGTTTTTT.

This chain links TRBV10-3 with TRBJ2-4; no reliable D call. V was clipped by 3 bases and J by 0 bases, with 12 bases between them. This CDR3 contains 16 residues. Germline lookup yields CDR1 ENHRY and CDR2 SYGVKD. The CDR3 region has the DNA TGTGCCATCAGTGAAGCAGGCACTTTAGCCAAAAACATTCAGTACTTC. The encoded protein is CAISEAGTLAKNIQYF.

The rearrangement uses TRBV11-2 and TRBJ2-7; D remains ambiguous. The ends were cut back, 3 bases at V and 1 base at J, with 10 bases in the middle. The CDR3 runs to 14 residues. Germline assignment: CDR1 SGHAT and CDR2 FQNNGV. The CDR3 DNA reads as TGTGCCAGCAGCTTTGTGGAGAGTTCCTACGAGCAGTACTTC. Translated: CASSFVESSYEQYF.

This rearrangement joins TRBV18 to TRBJ2-7; D is uncertain. With 5 bases removed from V and 2 bases from J, the gap between germline ends came to 13 bases. CDR1 KGHSH and CDR2 LQKENI come from the germline V gene. The CDR3 contains 14 residues. CDR3 sequence: CASSTEGPPYEQYF. CDR3 DNA sequence: TGTGCCAGCTCAACCGAAGGACCGCCCTACGAGCAGTACTTC.

The chain links TRBV10-3 to TRBJ1-1; maybe TRBD1 (5 bases). The CDR3 totals 13 residues. Per the germline V gene, CDR1 is ENHRY and CDR2 is SYGVKD. Deletions cut 6 bases from V and 2 bases from J, with 10 bases between. CDR3 sequence (DNA): TGTGCCATCAGAAAGGACACAAACACTGAAGCTTTCTTT. The encoded protein is CAIRKDTNTEAFF.

This sequence joins TRBV2 and TRBJ1-4; possible D gene TRBD1, 5 bases. This CDR3 spans 14 amino acids. V lost 6 bases and J 10 bases, leaving 18 bases between the germline ends. Germline assignment: CDR1 SNHLY and CDR2 FYNNEI. The CDR3 coding sequence is TGTGCCAGCAGCGCCGGGACCGCTTTTGGAAAACTGTTTTTT. Its translation: CASSAGTAFGKLFF.

J is TRBJ2-3 and V is TRBV10-3, with unresolved D. The germline V gene has CDR1 ENHRY and CDR2 SYGVKD. The CDR3 spans 13 residues. Trimming pared 7 bases from V and 6 bases from J, leaving 14 bases between. The CDR3 DNA reads TGTGCCATCACCAAAAACATGGGGGATACGCAGTATTTT. This gives the protein CAITKNMGDTQYF.

This chain connects TRBV7-9 to TRBJ1-5; D is unclear. Trimming pared 1 base from V and 6 bases from J, leaving 4 bases between. Germline CDR1 and CDR2: SEHNR and FQNEAQ (reference sequence). The CDR3 is 12 residues long. Written as DNA, the CDR3 is TGTGCCAGCAGCTTAGTAAGTCAGCCCCAGCATTTT. Protein sequence: CASSLVSQPQHF.

The chain uses TRBV27 and TRBJ2-7; 9 nucleotides line up with TRBD2. CDR3 length equals 17 residues. Losses at the gene ends were 0 bases for V and 2 bases for J; bases not matched to a gene: 8. CDR1 is MNHEY and CDR2 is SMNVEV in the germline V gene (reference sequence). This CDR3 reads CASSLSRASGAPYEQYF. The CDR3 region has the DNA TGTGCCAGCAGTTTATCGAGGGCTAGCGGGGCCCCCTACGAGCAGTACTTC.

The V call is TRBV30, the J call TRBJ2-2, with D perhaps TRBD2 (6 bases). The V end was cut by 4 bases, the J end by 5 bases, with 20 bases between. There are 16 residues in the CDR3. Germline CDR1 and CDR2: GTSNPN and SVGIG (reference sequence). The CDR3 nucleotides are TGTGCCTGGAATAGGGATCTCTCGGGGAGGACCGGGGAGCTGTTTTTT. Translation: CAWNRDLSGRTGELFF. Supplemented by reference TRBV30 and TRBJ2-2, the full variable domain reads SQTIHQWPATLVQPVGSPLSLECTVEGTSNPNLYWYRQAAGRGLQLLFYSVGIGQISSEVPQNLSASRPQDRQFILSSKKLLLSDSGFYLCAWNRDLSGRTGELFFGEGSRLTVL.